In its sample, the clone carrying this TCR beta chain was seen many times. V dropped 2 bases and J dropped 1 base, with 5 bases sitting between them. The germline gives CDR1 LGHNA, CDR2 YSLEER. There are 13 residues in the CDR3. It was with a sample-barcoded 5' primer and a J-beta primer mix that a second PCR of about 6 to 12 cycles was run. TCRdb fed the 5' RACE reads into MiXCR, producing one record per CDR3 protein. In the table there are hundreds of thousands of distinct CDR3 sequences, around half of which are singletons. This specimen comes from a study of blood T cells in healthy people across ages.

The clonotype comes from an older woman in good health. The sequenced sample consisted of blood. The V and J genes are TRBV4-3 and TRBJ1-1; D unresolved. The CDR3: CASSQNGNTEAFF. CDR3 in DNA: TGCGCCAGCAGCCAAAACGGGAACACTGAAGCTTTCTTT.